Shown below are 2 T cell receptor beta chains from a single sample sequenced in a study of cytomegalovirus exposure and HLA in healthy donors. PCR used 60 Vbeta primers and 13 Jbeta primers. Sequencing used immunoSEQ multiplex PCR; TCRdb keeps in-frame clones, though not all of them. The sample yields over 200,000 clones, more than 60% seen once. The sample was PBMCs. Receptor source: an older woman in good health and CMV-seropositive.

The genes are TRBV5-1 and TRBJ2-3; D is unresolved. The V and J ends lost 1 base and 0 bases respectively, with 9 bases between them. The germline CDR1 and CDR2 sequences are SGHRS and YFSETQ. CDR3 length: 15 residues. CDR3 in amino acids: CASSLYAASTDTQYF. In nucleotides, the CDR3 is TGCGCCAGCAGCTTGTACGCGGCTAGCACAGATACGCAGTATTTT.

CDR3 in amino acids: CASSFRQGQNTEAFF. CDR3 DNA: TGTGCCAGCAGTTTCAGACAGGGGCAGAACACTGAAGCTTTCTTT. The chain links TRBV21-1 to TRBJ1-1; the DNA was not compared with TRBD1, the D call given in the table. TRBV21-1 is described as a pseudogene. There are 15 residues in the CDR3.